Listed below are T cell receptor beta chains from one sample, sequenced in a study of CD8+CD57+ T cells in acquired aplastic anemia. TCRdb independently ran MiXCR on the reads; one entry per CDR3 protein. Of approximately 200,000 distinct CDR3 sequences in the sample, roughly half were seen once. The sequencing sample was made of sorted CD4+, CD8+, or CD8+CD57+ T cells (not recorded which) from PBMCs. The receptors shown here come from a human donor in good health, serving as a control. The CDR3 runs from the conserved cysteine through the conserved F or W. A D gene is named only where the DNA matches it firmly. Size values are once, few and many counts, or a class for expanded clones, and some rows have none.

>TRBV19|.|.|TRBJ2-6
CASHPGTLSGANVLTF
TGTGCCAGCCACCCCGGGACACTTTCTGGGGCCAACGTCCTGACTTTC
>TRBV4-1|TRBD1|many|TRBJ2-7
CASSQPRTGNYEQYF
TGCGCCAGCAGCCAACCTCGGACAGGGAACTACGAGCAGTACTTC
>TRBV7-2|.|many|TRBJ1-5
CASSLQGNQPQHF
TGTGCCAGCAGCTTGCAGGGGAATCAGCCCCAGCATTTT
>TRBV20-1|TRBD1|many|TRBJ2-5
CSAGTDQETQYF
TGCAGTGCGGGGACAGACCAAGAGACCCAGTACTTC
>TRBV2|TRBD1|.|TRBJ1-4
CASRSDRGNEKLFF
TGTGCCAGCAGGTCGGACAGGGGGAATGAAAAACTGTTTTTT
>TRBV7-9|.|.|TRBJ1-5
CASSYGTPQPQHF
TGTGCCAGCAGCTACGGGACGCCGCAGCCCCAGCATTTT
>TRBV7-3|.|.|TRBJ1-2
CASSQQGTGGYTF
TGTGCCAGCAGCCAACAGGGAACAGGGGGCTACACCTTC
>TRBV28|.|many|TRBJ2-7
CASSLFRDQQYF
TGTGCCAGCAGTTTATTCAGGGATCAGCAGTACTTC
>TRBV29-1|.|.|TRBJ1-2
CSAVRGVGGYTF
TGCAGCGCTGTTAGGGGGGTGGGTGGCTACACCTTC
>TRBV25-1|TRBD1|.|TRBJ1-4
CASSHEGARANEKLFF
TGTGCCAGCAGCCATGAGGGGGCGAGGGCTAATGAAAAACTGTTTTTT
>TRBV2|.|.|TRBJ1-2
CASRPGAFGYTF
TGTGCCAGCAGACCAGGGGCGTTCGGCTACACCTTC
>TRBV6-2/TRBV6-3|TRBD1|many|TRBJ2-5
CASRSSPGGAETQYF
TGTGCCAGCAGGAGTTCCCCAGGGGGCGCAGAGACCCAGTACTTC
>TRBV19|TRBD2|many|TRBJ2-7
CASSWTSGGAPYEQYF
TGTGCCAGTAGTTGGACTAGCGGGGGGGCCCCCTACGAGCAGTACTTC
>TRBV13|.|once|TRBJ1-1
CASSIGQIEAFF
TGTGCCAGCAGCATTGGACAGATTGAAGCTTTCTTT
>TRBV3-1|.|many|TRBJ2-1
CASSQQQEQFF
TGTGCCAGCAGCCAACAGCAGGAGCAGTTCTTC
>TRBV5-8|TRBD1|.|TRBJ1-1
CAYDRRTGGWAFF
TGTGCCTACGACCGACGGACAGGGGGCTGGGCTTTCTTT
>TRBV20-1|.|many|TRBJ1-2
CSASRARGYTF
TGCAGTGCTAGTAGGGCGCGGGGCTACACCTTC
>TRBV20-1|.|once|TRBJ1-1
CSARAGLNTEAFF
TGCAGTGCTAGGGCAGGGCTCAACACTGAAGCTTTCTTT
>TRBV19|TRBD1|.|TRBJ2-7
CASSPWTGANEQYF
TGTGCCAGTAGTCCTTGGACAGGGGCCAATGAGCAGTACTTC
>TRBV6-5|.|many|TRBJ2-5
CASSPSVGKTQYF
TGTGCCAGCAGTCCTTCCGTTGGGAAGACCCAGTACTTC
>TRBV7-9|TRBD1|.|TRBJ1-2
CASSAGQGSNYGYTF
TGTGCCAGCAGCGCAGGACAGGGGTCAAACTATGGCTACACCTTC
>TRBV5-1|.|.|TRBJ1-4
CASRGGTATNEKLFF
TGCGCCAGCAGGGGGGGGACGGCAACTAATGAAAAACTGTTTTTT
>TRBV15|TRBD2|once|TRBJ2-7
CATSERGAYEQYF
TGTGCCACCAGCGAGCGGGGGGCCTACGAGCAGTACTTC